Sequencing of this TCR beta chain was carried out in a study of PD-1 blockade in mismatch repair-deficient tumors. Study as a whole: Patients had around 12 mismatch repair-deficient cancer types, all previously treated and progressing.

CDR1 and CDR2 (germline): ENHRY, SYGVKD. V was clipped by 4 bases and J by 0 bases; unmatched bases: 3. This CDR3 has 14 amino acids. PCR or immunohistochemistry showed mismatch repair deficiency in every enrolled patient. TCRs were sequenced from a few patients responding to pembrolizumab. Here immunoSEQ multiplex PCR was the method, and the copy in TCRdb shows in-frame clones only, minus some. Of tens of thousands of clones listed, around 80% are singletons. V gene TRBV10-3 combines with J gene TRBJ2-7; 7 bases map to TRBD2. The sample was peripheral blood, taken 4 weeks after starting pembrolizumab. The clonotype originates from an adult with mismatch repair-deficient cancer. CDR3 residues: CAISGSGNSYEQYF. DNA for the CDR3: TGTGCCATCAGTGGGAGCGGGAACTCCTACGAGCAGTACTTC.